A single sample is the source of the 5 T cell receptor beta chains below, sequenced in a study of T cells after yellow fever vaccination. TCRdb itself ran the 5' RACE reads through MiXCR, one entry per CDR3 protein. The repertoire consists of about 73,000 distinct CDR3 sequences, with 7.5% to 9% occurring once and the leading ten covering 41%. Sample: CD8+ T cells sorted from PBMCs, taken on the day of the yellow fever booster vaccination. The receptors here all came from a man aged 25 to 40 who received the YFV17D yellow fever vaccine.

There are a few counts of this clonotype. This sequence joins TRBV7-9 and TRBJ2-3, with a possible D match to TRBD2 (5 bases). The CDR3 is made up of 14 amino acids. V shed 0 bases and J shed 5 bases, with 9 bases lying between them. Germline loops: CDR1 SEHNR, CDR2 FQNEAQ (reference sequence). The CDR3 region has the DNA TGTGCCAGCAGCTTAGCGGGAGATGGAGATACGCAGTATTTT. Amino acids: CASSLAGDGDTQYF.

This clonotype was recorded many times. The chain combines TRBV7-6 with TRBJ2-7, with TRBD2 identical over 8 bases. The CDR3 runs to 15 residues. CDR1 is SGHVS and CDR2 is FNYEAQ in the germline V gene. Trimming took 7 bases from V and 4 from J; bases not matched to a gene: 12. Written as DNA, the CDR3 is TGTGCCAGCAATCACAGGCAAGCGGGAGATTACGAGCAGTACTTC. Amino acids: CASNHRQAGDYEQYF. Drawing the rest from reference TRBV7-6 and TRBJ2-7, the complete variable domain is GAGVSQSPRYKVTKRGQDVALRCDPISGHVSLYWYRQALGQGPEFLTYFNYEAQQDKSGLPNDRFSAERPEGSISTLTIQRTEQRDSAMYRCASNHRQAGDYEQYFGPGTRLTVT.

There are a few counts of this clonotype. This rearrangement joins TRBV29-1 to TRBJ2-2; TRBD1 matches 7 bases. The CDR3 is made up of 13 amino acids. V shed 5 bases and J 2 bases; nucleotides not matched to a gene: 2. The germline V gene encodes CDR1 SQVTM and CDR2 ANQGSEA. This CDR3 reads CSVRQGNTGELFF. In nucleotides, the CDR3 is TGCAGCGTTCGACAGGGTAACACCGGGGAGCTGTTTTTT.

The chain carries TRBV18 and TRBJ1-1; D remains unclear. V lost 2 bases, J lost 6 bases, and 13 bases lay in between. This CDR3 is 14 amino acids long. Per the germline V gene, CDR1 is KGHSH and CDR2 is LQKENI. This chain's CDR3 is CASSPDPSPAEAFF. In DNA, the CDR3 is TGTGCCAGCTCACCAGATCCTTCCCCGGCTGAAGCTTTCTTT.

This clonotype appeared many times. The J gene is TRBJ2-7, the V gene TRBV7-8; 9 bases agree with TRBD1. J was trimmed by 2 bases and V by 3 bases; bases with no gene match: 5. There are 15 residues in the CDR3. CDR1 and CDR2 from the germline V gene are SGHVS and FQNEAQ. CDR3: CASSFPGDRAYEQYF. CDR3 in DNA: TGTGCCAGCAGCTTTCCCGGGGACAGGGCCTACGAGCAGTACTTC.